The 20 T cell receptor beta chains below come from one sample, sequenced in a study of cytomegalovirus exposure and HLA in healthy donors. Sequenced by immunoSEQ multiplex PCR; TCRdb stores in-frame clones only, minus some. The sample has over 150,000 clones, roughly 90% seen once; the top ten hold about 9.4%. The material sequenced was PBMCs. Receptors were obtained from a woman in her late teens or twenties in good health and CMV-seropositive.

This sequence joins TRBV30 and TRBJ2-5; no reliable D call. V was cut by 1 base and J by 5 bases, with 8 bases left in between. Germline V lookup: CDR1 GTSNPN, CDR2 SVGIG (reference sequence). The CDR3 loop spans 12 amino acids. CDR3 amino acids: CAWSGLGETQYF. The CDR3 DNA reads as TGTGCCTGGAGTGGGCTCGGGGAGACCCAGTACTTC.

The chain joins TRBV9 to TRBJ2-2; D possibly corresponds to TRBD1 (5 bases). The CDR3 has 16 residues. Germline values: CDR1 SGDLS, CDR2 YYNGEE. The V gene lost 3 bases and the J gene lost 0 bases, with 12 bases spanning the gap. The CDR3 is CASSAQLQANTGELFF. CDR3 coding DNA: TGTGCCAGCAGCGCCCAACTACAGGCGAACACCGGGGAGCTGTTTTTT. The full variable domain, in which reference TRBV9 and TRBJ2-2 provide the parts outside the CDR3, is DSGVTQTPKHLITATGQRVTLRCSPRSGDLSVYWYQQSLDQGLQFLIQYYNGEERAKGNILERFSAQQFPDLHSELNLSSLELGDSALYFCASSAQLQANTGELFFGEGSRLTVL.

The chain couples TRBV25-1 to TRBJ2-1; 12 bases fit TRBD2. The CDR3 is 14 residues long. V shed 6 bases and J 6 bases; nucleotides not matched to a gene: 3. Germline-derived CDR1 and CDR2 are MGHDK and SYGVNS. CDR3 coding DNA: TGTGCCAGCAGCGGACTAGCGGGATCCAATGAGCAGTTCTTC. This encodes CASSGLAGSNEQFF.

This chain links TRBV29-1 with TRBJ1-5; TRBD1 matches 8 bases. Germline V gene lookup returns CDR1 SQVTM and CDR2 ANQGSEA. V lost 5 bases to trimming and J lost 7 bases; unmatched junction nucleotides: 7. The CDR3 totals 13 residues. The CDR3 protein is CSVLGQGGQPQHF. CDR3 DNA sequence: TGCAGCGTTCTAGGACAGGGCGGGCAGCCCCAGCATTTT.

This sequence joins TRBV25-1 and TRBJ2-5; tentatively, D is TRBD2 (6 bases). V dropped 5 bases and J dropped 4 bases, with 11 bases sitting between them. CDR1 MGHDK and CDR2 SYGVNS come from the germline V gene. The CDR3 runs to 13 residues. The chain's CDR3 is CASSPPGVETQYF. CDR3 coding DNA: TGTGCCAGCAGTCCCCCGGGAGTAGAGACCCAGTACTTC.

The gene calls are TRBV30 and TRBJ2-3; 11 bases are a match to TRBD2. The J segment lost 0 bases and the V segment lost 1 base, leaving 9 bases of the junction unmatched. Germline V CDR1 and CDR2: GTSNPN, SVGIG (reference sequence). The CDR3 sequence is 18 residues long. The CDR3 loop reads CAWSAVWTSGSSTDTQYF. The CDR3 coding sequence is TGTGCCTGGAGTGCGGTTTGGACTAGCGGGTCTAGCACAGATACGCAGTATTTT.

The rearrangement links TRBV15 to TRBJ1-1, with TRBD1 matching 7 bases. In germline, CDR1 is LNHNV, CDR2 YYDKDF (reference sequence). V trimming: 1 base; J trimming: 3 bases; junction bases outside the gene matches: 8. This CDR3 is built from 16 residues. The CDR3 nucleotides are TGTGCCACCAGCAGAGGCCCCCGGCAGGGGGACACTGAAGCTTTCTTT. The encoded protein is CATSRGPRQGDTEAFF.

The chain is built from TRBV28 and TRBJ2-7; possible D gene TRBD2, 5 bases. V was shortened by 2 bases and J by 3 bases, with 20 bases between the two germline ends. The CDR3 spans 17 residues. Germline CDR1 and CDR2: MDHEN and SYDVKM. This CDR3 reads CASSLTPGLLLSYEQYF. DNA of the CDR3: TGTGCCAGCAGTTTAACCCCGGGGTTACTCCTAAGCTACGAGCAGTACTTC. The whole variable domain, remainder taken from reference TRBV28 and TRBJ2-7, is DVKVTQSSRYLVKRTGEKVFLECVQDMDHENMFWYRQDPGLGLRLIYFSYDVKMKEKGDIPEGYSVSREKKERFSLILESASTNQTSMYLCASSLTPGLLLSYEQYFGPGTRLTVT.

The chain joins TRBV29-1 to TRBJ2-3; weak D call: TRBD1 (6 bases). CDR1 and CDR2 from the germline V gene are SQVTM and ANQGSEA. The CDR3 is 13 residues long. V was cut by 3 bases and J by 1 base, with 8 bases left in between. This chain's CDR3 is CSVEAGGTDTQYF. For the CDR3, the DNA is TGCAGCGTTGAGGCAGGGGGCACAGATACGCAGTATTTT.

The V call is TRBV6-4, the J call TRBJ2-3; D is unclear. Germline V gives CDR1 MRHNA, CDR2 SNTAGT. This CDR3 has 13 amino acids. V was trimmed by 0 bases and J by 5 bases, leaving 6 bases between them. CDR3 amino acids: CASSDSSVDTQYF. Written as DNA, the CDR3 is TGTGCCAGCAGTGACTCGAGTGTAGATACGCAGTATTTT.

The chain couples TRBV7-8 to TRBJ2-7, with 7 bases fitting TRBD2. Germline-derived CDR1 and CDR2 are SGHVS and FQNEAQ. The ends lost 5 bases at V and 0 bases at J; junction bases unmatched: 7. The CDR3 has 15 residues. CDR3 amino acids: CASSLSGWSSYEQYF. For the CDR3, the DNA is TGTGCCAGCAGCCTTAGCGGGTGGAGCTCCTACGAGCAGTACTTC.

CDR3 loop: CASSVPTGAEAFF. The CDR3 region has the DNA TGTGCCAGCAGTGTACCCACAGGGGCTGAAGCTTTCTTT. This sequence joins TRBV6-1 and TRBJ1-1, with 7 bases that match TRBD1. Germline lookup yields CDR1 MNHNS and CDR2 SASEGT. V lost 4 bases and J lost 6; bases outside the gene matches: 5. This CDR3 region has 13 residues.

The chain uses TRBV15 and TRBJ2-7, with D possibly TRBD1 on 7 matching bases. The CDR3 runs to 14 residues. Germline V gene lookup returns CDR1 LNHNV and CDR2 YYDKDF (reference sequence). V lost 0 bases and J 4 bases, leaving 10 bases between the germline ends. CDR3 sequence: CATSREAGGYEQYF. The CDR3 nucleotides are TGTGCCACCAGCAGAGAGGCAGGGGGGTACGAGCAGTACTTC.

The chain joins TRBV23-1 to TRBJ1-3; D possibly corresponds to TRBD1 (5 bases). TRBV23-1 counts as an open reading frame of uncertain function. Trimming cost V 3 bases and J 2 bases, with 17 bases left between them. This CDR3 is built from 17 residues. Written as DNA, the CDR3 is TGCGCCAGCAGTCAGCCGCCTGGGGGGGGGACTGGAAACACCATATATTTT. The encoded protein is CASSQPPGGGTGNTIYF.

The chain couples TRBV30 to TRBJ1-2; D gene ambiguous. CDR1 is GTSNPN and CDR2 is SVGIG in the germline V gene (reference sequence). There are 13 residues in the CDR3. V shed 0 bases and J shed 8 bases, with 13 bases lying between them. CDR3 sequence reads: CAWSVSRVSGYTF. CDR3 bases: TGTGCCTGGAGTGTTTCGAGGGTGAGCGGCTACACCTTC.

The chain has TRBV30 and TRBJ1-4, with D hard to call. The CDR3 covers 14 residues. Trimming shortened V by 1 base and J by 5 bases, and 11 bases separated the two germline ends. Germline V gene sequence: CDR1 GTSNPN, CDR2 SVGIG (reference sequence). The CDR3 is CAWSATDYNEKLFF. The CDR3 region has the DNA TGTGCCTGGAGTGCCACAGACTACAATGAAAAACTGTTTTTT.

This rearrangement joins TRBV29-1 to TRBJ2-1, with D possibly being TRBD2 (5 bases). The length of the CDR3 is 17 residues. CDR1 and CDR2 (germline): SQVTM, ANQGSEA. Trimming took off 3 bases at V and 1 base at J, with 19 bases between the two ends. The CDR3 sequence: CSVDGGPPPSSYNEQFF. Written as DNA, the CDR3 is TGCAGCGTTGATGGCGGGCCCCCCCCCTCTTCCTACAATGAGCAGTTCTTC.

This clone showed up just once. The chain joins TRBV19 to TRBJ2-7; maybe TRBD2 (6 bases). Between the trimmed V and J ends, which lost 5 bases and 5 bases, there was a span of 13 bases. The germline V gene has CDR1 LNHDA and CDR2 SQIVND (reference sequence). The CDR3 spans 13 residues. The CDR3 coding sequence is TGTGCCAGTAGTCCGGGGGACTCGGACGAGCAGTACTTC. Protein product: CASSPGDSDEQYF.

The chain uses TRBV5-1 and TRBJ2-7, with 7 bases that match TRBD2. The germline V gene encodes CDR1 SGHRS and CDR2 YFSETQ. CDR3 length: 15 residues. Germline trimming cut 4 bases from V and 5 bases from J; bases unmatched to any gene: 12. CDR3 DNA: TGCGCCAGCAGCGCACGCGGGAGTACGGACCACGAGCAGTACTTC. Translating gives CASSARGSTDHEQYF. The variable domain in full, completed from reference TRBV5-1 and TRBJ2-7, reads KAGVTQTPRYLIKTRGQQVTLSCSPISGHRSVSWYQQTPGQGLQFLFEYFSETQRNKGNFPGRFSGRQFSNSRSEMNVSTLELGDSALYLCASSARGSTDHEQYFGPGTRLTVT.

The chain combines TRBV15 with TRBJ2-3; TRBD1 matches 7 bases. Germline trimming cut 0 bases from V and 2 bases from J; bases unmatched to any gene: 11. The CDR3 totals 18 residues. Germline CDR1 LNHNV, CDR2 YYDKDF (reference sequence). This CDR3 reads CATSRDDAQGDNTDTQYF. DNA for the CDR3: TGTGCCACCAGCAGAGACGACGCCCAGGGGGATAACACAGATACGCAGTATTTT.